Below, 19 T cell receptor beta chains from the same sample are listed, as sequenced in a study of blood T cell repertoires in COVID-19 (dated by TCRdb to 2020 to 2022). Libraries were built with the immunoSEQ multiplex PCR assay. TCRdb mirrors the immuneACCESS table, restricted to in-frame sequences. Some clones are absent from its copies; in checked studies, under half trace to an unresolved V gene, and the reason for the others is unknown. The sample table lists 55,000 to 70,000 clones, 60% to 80% of them with a count of one. 3.2% of the sample lies in the top ten. Source material: peripheral blood. The receptors here all came from a man in his 60s with acute or convalescent COVID-19.

This clone came up once. J is TRBJ2-1 and V is TRBV5-1; TRBD2 agrees at 12 bases. This CDR3 is built from 18 residues. The ends lost 0 bases at V and 5 bases at J; junction bases unmatched: 9. The germline CDR1 and CDR2 sequences are SGHRS and YFSETQ. Written as DNA, the CDR3 is TGCGCCAGCAGCTTGGCTCCTAGCGGGGGGGTGGTAAACAATGAGCAGTTCTTC. This gives the protein CASSLAPSGGVVNNEQFF.

In its sample, this clone was seen a few times. The chain employs TRBV27 and TRBJ1-6; a possible D gene is TRBD1 (6 bases). Trimming took off 8 bases at V and 7 bases at J, with 12 bases between the two ends. The CDR3 is 13 amino acids. Germline V lookup: CDR1 MNHEY, CDR2 SMNVEV (reference sequence). CDR3 residues: CASAWGRNSPLHF. In DNA, the CDR3 is TGTGCCAGCGCGTGGGGGCGGAATTCACCCCTCCACTTT.

This chain links TRBV7-2 with TRBJ1-2, with 7 positions matching TRBD1. Germline values: CDR1 SGHTA, CDR2 FQGNSA. The CDR3 consists of 14 residues. V was pared by 6 bases and J by 8 bases, with 12 bases of the junction left unmatched. The CDR3: CASSSGTARVGYTF. The CDR3 DNA reads TGTGCCAGCAGTTCCGGGACAGCCCGTGTCGGCTACACCTTC.

The chain carries TRBV7-2 and TRBJ2-7; 14 nucleotides line up with TRBD2. This CDR3 has 18 amino acids. The germline CDR1 and CDR2 sequences are SGHTA and FQGNSA. J was trimmed by 7 bases and V by 5 bases; bases with no gene match: 16. The CDR3: CASSTRTPGLAGGYEQYF. CDR3 in DNA: TGTGCCAGCAGCACAAGGACCCCCGGACTAGCGGGGGGCTATGAGCAGTACTTC. Drawing the rest from reference TRBV7-2 and TRBJ2-7, the complete variable domain is GAGVSQSPSNKVTEKGKDVELRCDPISGHTALYWYRQSLGQGLEFLIYFQGNSAPDKSGLPSDRFSAERTGGSVSTLTIQRTQQEDSAVYLCASSTRTPGLAGGYEQYFGPGTRLTVT.

The V and J genes are TRBV7-9 and TRBJ1-1; weak D call: TRBD1 (6 bases). The CDR3 sequence is 17 residues long. Trimming took off 1 base at V and 2 bases at J, with 17 bases between the two ends. Per the germline V gene, CDR1 is SEHNR and CDR2 is FQNEAQ (reference sequence). The CDR3 DNA sequence: TGTGCCAGCAGCTTAGGAGTGGAGGGAGGGGGAAACACTGAAGCTTTCTTT. Protein: CASSLGVEGGGNTEAFF. The variable domain in full, with the rest retrieved from reference TRBV7-9 and TRBJ1-1, is DTGVSQNPRHKITKRGQNVTFRCDPISEHNRLYWYRQTLGQGPEFLTYFQNEAQLEKSRLLSDRFSAERPKGSFSTLEIQRTEQGDSAMYLCASSLGVEGGGNTEAFFGQGTRLTVV.

The chain employs TRBV4-1 and TRBJ1-1; no reliable D call. CDR3 length equals 15 residues. Trimming took 4 bases from V and 1 from J, leaving 13 bases between them. CDR1 MGHRA and CDR2 YSYEKL come from the germline V gene. The CDR3 protein is CASSPRVTRNTEAFF. CDR3 nucleotide sequence: TGCGCCAGCAGCCCGAGGGTAACCAGGAACACTGAAGCTTTCTTT.

The chain employs TRBV5-4 and TRBJ1-1; a weak D match, TRBD1 (6 bases). This CDR3 has 11 residues. CDR1 is SGHNT and CDR2 is YYREEE in the germline V gene (reference sequence). V lost 6 bases and J 8 bases, leaving 11 bases between the germline ends. The CDR3 region is CASKGQGEAFF. The CDR3 DNA follows: TGTGCCAGCAAGGGGCAGGGGGAAGCTTTCTTT.

This chain connects TRBV10-3 to TRBJ2-7, with 10 bases lining up with TRBD2. From germline, CDR1 is ENHRY and CDR2 SYGVKD. The CDR3 extends over 16 amino acids. The J segment lost 8 bases and the V segment lost 3 bases, leaving 13 bases of the junction unmatched. DNA for the CDR3: TGTGCCATCAGTGAACAAGCGGGGGGGGATCGATTCAAGCAGTACTTC. Encoded protein: CAISEQAGGDRFKQYF.

The CDR3 spells CAGGRRAYNEQFF. DNA of the CDR3: TGTGCCGGCGGTCGTCGGGCCTACAATGAGCAGTTCTTC. This chain connects TRBV6-5 to TRBJ2-1; D gene ambiguous. Per germline, CDR1 MNHEY and CDR2 SVGAGI. Between the trimmed V and J ends, which lost 11 bases and 2 bases, there was a span of 13 bases. There are 13 residues in the CDR3.

This clone has a single count. V usage is TRBV29-1 and J usage is TRBJ1-3; TRBD1 matches 7 bases. Germline CDR1 and CDR2: SQVTM and ANQGSEA. Trimming took 6 bases from V and 4 from J; bases not matched to a gene: 6. The CDR3 runs 13 residues. The CDR3 region has the DNA TGCAGCGTCCACACAGGGGTCGGAAACACCATATATTTT. Protein sequence: CSVHTGVGNTIYF.

This clone has more than one count but fewer than ten. V gene TRBV9 combines with J gene TRBJ2-3; 7 nucleotides align to TRBD2. The germline CDR1 and CDR2 sequences are SGDLS and YYNGEE. The CDR3 consists of 17 residues. With 0 bases clipped from V and 6 bases from J, the junction kept 13 bases outside the gene matches. CDR3 coding DNA: TGTGCCAGCAGCGTAGGTCGGAAAGCGGGGTCAAGGGATACGCAGTATTTT. Translation: CASSVGRKAGSRDTQYF.

This rearrangement joins TRBV11-2 to TRBJ1-1, with a tentative D call TRBD1 (5 bases). V gave up 4 bases and J gave up 1 base, with 10 bases separating them. The CDR3 has 14 residues. Per the germline V gene, CDR1 is SGHAT and CDR2 is FQNNGV. DNA for the CDR3: TGTGCCAGCAGCTCCACGGGGGGGAACACTGAAGCTTTCTTT. Residues: CASSSTGGNTEAFF.

The chain uses TRBV5-1 and TRBJ2-5, with TRBD1 matching over 7 bases. The ends lost 4 bases at V and 0 bases at J; junction bases unmatched: 6. Germline V gives CDR1 SGHRS, CDR2 YFSETQ. This CDR3 contains 15 residues. In nucleotides, the CDR3 is TGCGCCAGCAGCCCAGGACAGGCAAACCAAGAGACCCAGTACTTC. This gives the protein CASSPGQANQETQYF.

The rearrangement uses TRBV13 and TRBJ2-3; TRBD2 aligns across 7 bases. This CDR3 spans 16 amino acids. Unmatched junction bases numbered 6, after V lost 2 bases and J lost 1 base. CDR1 and CDR2 (germline): PRHDT, FYEKMQ (reference sequence). The CDR3 here is CASSLFRGEGTDTQYF. The CDR3 DNA sequence: TGTGCCAGCAGCTTATTTCGGGGGGAGGGCACAGATACGCAGTATTTT.

The V call is TRBV27, the J call TRBJ1-2, with D tentatively TRBD1 (6 bases). CDR1 is MNHEY and CDR2 is SMNVEV in the germline V gene (reference sequence). The CDR3 contains 15 residues. V lost 2 bases, J lost 2 bases, and 12 bases lay in between. The CDR3 spells CASSLEGGLNYGYTF. The CDR3 DNA sequence: TGTGCCAGCAGTTTAGAGGGGGGGCTAAACTATGGCTACACCTTC.

This clone was found a few times. V gene TRBV11-3 combines with J gene TRBJ2-2; possible D gene TRBD1, 6 bases. The CDR3 length is 14 residues. The V end was cut by 5 bases, the J end by 4 bases, with 11 bases between. Germline V lookup: CDR1 SGHNT, CDR2 YENEEA. The CDR3 DNA sequence: TGTGCCAGCAGCCTCCAGGGGAGCACCGGGGAGCTGTTTTTT. Its protein is CASSLQGSTGELFF.

The chain joins TRBV7-9 to TRBJ2-1, with 9 bases identical to TRBD1. The ends lost 2 bases at V and 3 bases at J; junction bases unmatched: 2. This CDR3 is built from 15 residues. The germline gives CDR1 SEHNR, CDR2 FQNEAQ (reference sequence). CDR3 in DNA: TGTGCCAGCAGCTTACCGGGACAGGGCTACAATGAGCAGTTCTTC. Its translation: CASSLPGQGYNEQFF.

This chain joins TRBV27 and TRBJ1-2; 8 bases are shared with TRBD1. The length of the CDR3 is 12 residues. Germline CDR1 and CDR2: MNHEY and SMNVEV (reference sequence). The V and J ends lost 6 bases and 7 bases, in that order; junction bases with no gene match: 4. The CDR3 DNA is TGTGCCAGCAGGCAGGGGGCGGGTGGCTACACCTTC. It encodes CASRQGAGGYTF.

This chain joins TRBV24-1 and TRBJ1-5; D is unresolved. There are 14 residues in the CDR3. V lost 4 bases to trimming and J lost 4 bases, with 10 bases between them. Germline V gives CDR1 KGHDR, CDR2 SFDVKD. CDR3 nucleotides: TGTGCCACCAGTGACCCCGGACTTAATCAGCCCCAGCATTTT. This encodes CATSDPGLNQPQHF.